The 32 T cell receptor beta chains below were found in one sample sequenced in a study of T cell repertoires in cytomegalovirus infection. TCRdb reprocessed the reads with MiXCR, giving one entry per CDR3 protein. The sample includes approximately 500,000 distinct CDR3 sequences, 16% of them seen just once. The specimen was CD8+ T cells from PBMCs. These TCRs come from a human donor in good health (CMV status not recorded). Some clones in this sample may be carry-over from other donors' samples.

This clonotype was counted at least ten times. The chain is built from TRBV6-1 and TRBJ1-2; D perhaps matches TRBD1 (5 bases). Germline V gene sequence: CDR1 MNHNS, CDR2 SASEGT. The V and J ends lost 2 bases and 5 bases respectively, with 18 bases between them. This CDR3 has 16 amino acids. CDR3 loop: CASSERGVEGIYGYTF. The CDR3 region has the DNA TGTGCCAGCAGTGAAAGAGGGGTGGAAGGGATTTATGGCTACACCTTC.

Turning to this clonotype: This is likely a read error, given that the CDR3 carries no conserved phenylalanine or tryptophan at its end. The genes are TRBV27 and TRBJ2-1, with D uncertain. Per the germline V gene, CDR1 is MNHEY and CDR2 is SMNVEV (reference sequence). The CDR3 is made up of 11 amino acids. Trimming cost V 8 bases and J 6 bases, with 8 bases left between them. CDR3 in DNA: TGTGCCAGCCAAAGGGCCAATGAGCAGTTCTTA. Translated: CASQRANEQFL.

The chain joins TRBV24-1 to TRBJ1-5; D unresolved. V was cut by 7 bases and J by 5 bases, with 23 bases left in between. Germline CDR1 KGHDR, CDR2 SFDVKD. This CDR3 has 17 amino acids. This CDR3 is CATRPRVRGLGYQPQHF. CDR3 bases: TGTGCCACCAGGCCCAGAGTCCGGGGATTGGGCTATCAGCCCCAGCATTTT.

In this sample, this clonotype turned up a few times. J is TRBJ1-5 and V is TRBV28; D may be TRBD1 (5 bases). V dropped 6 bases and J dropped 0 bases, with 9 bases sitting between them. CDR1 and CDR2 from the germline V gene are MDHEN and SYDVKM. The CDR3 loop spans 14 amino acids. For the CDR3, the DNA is TGTGCCAGCAGCCCCAGGGTTAGCAATCAGCCCCAGCATTTT. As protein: CASSPRVSNQPQHF.

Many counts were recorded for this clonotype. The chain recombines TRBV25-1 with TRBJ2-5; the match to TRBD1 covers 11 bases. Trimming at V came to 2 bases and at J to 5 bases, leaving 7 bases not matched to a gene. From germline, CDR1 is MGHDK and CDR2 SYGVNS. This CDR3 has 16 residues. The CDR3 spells CASSEHRTGGAETQYF. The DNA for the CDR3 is TGTGCCAGCAGTGAACACAGGACAGGGGGCGCGGAGACCCAGTACTTC.

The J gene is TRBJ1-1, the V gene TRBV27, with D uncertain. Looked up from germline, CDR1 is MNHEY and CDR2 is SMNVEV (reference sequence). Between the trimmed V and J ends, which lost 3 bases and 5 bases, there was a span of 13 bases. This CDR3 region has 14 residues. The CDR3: CASSFGTPGTEAFF. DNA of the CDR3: TGTGCCAGCAGTTTCGGCACCCCGGGAACTGAAGCTTTCTTT.

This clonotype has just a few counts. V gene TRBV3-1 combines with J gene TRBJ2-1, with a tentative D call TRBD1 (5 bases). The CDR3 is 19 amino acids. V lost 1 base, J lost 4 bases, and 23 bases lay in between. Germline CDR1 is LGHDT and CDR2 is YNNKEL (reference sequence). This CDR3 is CASSQVPLTDQEPYNEQFF. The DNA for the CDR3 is TGTGCCAGCAGCCAAGTGCCTCTGACAGATCAAGAGCCTTACAATGAGCAGTTCTTC.

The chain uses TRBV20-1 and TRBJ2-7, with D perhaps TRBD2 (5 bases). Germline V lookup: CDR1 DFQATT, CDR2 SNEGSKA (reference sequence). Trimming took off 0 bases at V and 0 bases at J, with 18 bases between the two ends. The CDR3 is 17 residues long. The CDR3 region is CSARDLGSQESSYEQYF. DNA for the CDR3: TGCAGTGCTAGAGATCTTGGGAGTCAGGAAAGCTCCTACGAGCAGTACTTC.

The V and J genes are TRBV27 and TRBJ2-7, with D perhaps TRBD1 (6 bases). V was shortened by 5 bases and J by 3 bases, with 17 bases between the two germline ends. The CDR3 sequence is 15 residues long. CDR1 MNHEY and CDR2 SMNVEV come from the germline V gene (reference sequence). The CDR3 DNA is TGTGCCAGCAGTACCGGGCAGGGGATAAACTACGAGCAGTACTTC. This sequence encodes CASSTGQGINYEQYF.

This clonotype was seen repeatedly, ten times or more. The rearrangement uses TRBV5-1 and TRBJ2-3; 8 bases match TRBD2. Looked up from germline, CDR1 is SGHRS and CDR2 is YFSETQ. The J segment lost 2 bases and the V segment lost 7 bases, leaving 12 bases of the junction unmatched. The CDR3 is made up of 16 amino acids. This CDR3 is CASSLTSEYPTDTQYF. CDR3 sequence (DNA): TGCGCCAGCTCATTGACTAGCGAGTACCCCACAGATACGCAGTATTTT.

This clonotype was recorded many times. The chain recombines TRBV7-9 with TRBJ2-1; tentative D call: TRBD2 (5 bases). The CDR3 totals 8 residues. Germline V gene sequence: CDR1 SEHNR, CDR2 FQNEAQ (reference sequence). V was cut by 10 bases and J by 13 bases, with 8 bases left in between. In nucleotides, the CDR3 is TGTGCCACCGGGGTCCAGTTCTTC. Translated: CATGVQFF.

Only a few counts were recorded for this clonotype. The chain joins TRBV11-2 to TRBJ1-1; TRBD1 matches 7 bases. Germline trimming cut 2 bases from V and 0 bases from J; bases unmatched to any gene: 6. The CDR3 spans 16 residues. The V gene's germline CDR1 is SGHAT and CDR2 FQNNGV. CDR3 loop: CASSLWQGVVNTEAFF. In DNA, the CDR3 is TGTGCCAGCAGCTTATGGCAGGGGGTCGTGAACACTGAAGCTTTCTTT.

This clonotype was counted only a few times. In DNA, the CDR3 is TGTGCCAGCAGTCCCCCGGGCCAGGACGGTGAGCAGTTCTTC. It yields the protein CASSPPGQDGEQFF. The J gene is TRBJ2-1, the V gene TRBV28, with D unresolved. V dropped 5 bases and J dropped 9 bases, with 17 bases sitting between them. The CDR3 loop spans 14 amino acids. CDR1 is MDHEN and CDR2 is SYDVKM in the germline V gene.

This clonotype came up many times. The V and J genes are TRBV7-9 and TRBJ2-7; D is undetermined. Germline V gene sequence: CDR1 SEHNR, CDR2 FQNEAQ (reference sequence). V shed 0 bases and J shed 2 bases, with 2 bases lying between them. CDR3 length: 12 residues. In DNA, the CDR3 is TGTGCCAGCAGCTTAGCACCCTACGAGCAGTACTTC. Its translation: CASSLAPYEQYF.

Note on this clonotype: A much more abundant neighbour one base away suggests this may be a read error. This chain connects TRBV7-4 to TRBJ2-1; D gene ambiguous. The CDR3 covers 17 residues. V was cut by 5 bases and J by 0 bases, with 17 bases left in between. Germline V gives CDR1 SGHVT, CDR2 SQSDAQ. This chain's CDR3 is CASSSVAALSSYNEQFF. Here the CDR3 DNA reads TGTGCCAGCAGCAGCGTGGCCGCTTTGAGCTCCTACAATGAGCAGTTCTTC. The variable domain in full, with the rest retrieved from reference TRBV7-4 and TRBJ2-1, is GAGVSQSPRYKVAKRGRDVALRCDSISGHVTLYWYRQTLGQGSEVLTYSQSDAQRDKSGRPSGRFSAERPERSVSTLKIQRTEQGDSAVYLCASSSVAALSSYNEQFFGPGTRLTVL.

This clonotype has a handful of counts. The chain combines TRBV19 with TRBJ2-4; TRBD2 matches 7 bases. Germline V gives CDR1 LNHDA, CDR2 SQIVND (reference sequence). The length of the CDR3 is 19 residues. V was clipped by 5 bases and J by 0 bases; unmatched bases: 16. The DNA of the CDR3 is TGTGCCAGTAGTCCCAGGACTAGAGGAGGAGGATTAGCCAAAAACATTCAGTACTTC. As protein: CASSPRTRGGGLAKNIQYF.

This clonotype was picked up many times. The CDR3 DNA sequence: TGTGCCAGCAGCTACTCTGGCGGGACTAACTATGGCTACACCTTC. This codes for CASSYSGGTNYGYTF. V usage is TRBV12-3 or TRBV12-4 and J usage is TRBJ1-2; D call uncertain. CDR3 size: 15 residues. Trimming left V 6 bases short and J 0 bases short, with 14 bases between.

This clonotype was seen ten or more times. CDR3 bases: TGTGCCAGCAGTTATGCGGGAGTAGGAGAGACCCAGTACTTC. Translated: CASSYAGVGETQYF. The rearrangement joins TRBV12-3 or TRBV12-4 to TRBJ2-5, with 7 nucleotides matching TRBD2. The CDR3 is 14 residues long. With V trimmed by 4 bases and J by 4 bases, 6 bases remained unmatched.

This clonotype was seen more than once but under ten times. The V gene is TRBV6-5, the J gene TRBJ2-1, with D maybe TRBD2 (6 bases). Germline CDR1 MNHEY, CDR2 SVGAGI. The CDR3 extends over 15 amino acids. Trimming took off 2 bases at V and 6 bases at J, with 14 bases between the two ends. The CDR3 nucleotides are TGTGCCAGCAGTTACACTAACCGGGAGCTCAATGAGCAGTTCTTC. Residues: CASSYTNRELNEQFF.

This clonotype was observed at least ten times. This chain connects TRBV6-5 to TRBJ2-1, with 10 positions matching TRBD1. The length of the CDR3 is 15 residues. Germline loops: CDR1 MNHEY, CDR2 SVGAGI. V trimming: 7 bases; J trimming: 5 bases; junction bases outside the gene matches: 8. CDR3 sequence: CASTSGQGSHNEQFF. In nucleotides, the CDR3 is TGTGCCAGCACTTCGGGACAGGGGTCCCACAATGAGCAGTTCTTC.

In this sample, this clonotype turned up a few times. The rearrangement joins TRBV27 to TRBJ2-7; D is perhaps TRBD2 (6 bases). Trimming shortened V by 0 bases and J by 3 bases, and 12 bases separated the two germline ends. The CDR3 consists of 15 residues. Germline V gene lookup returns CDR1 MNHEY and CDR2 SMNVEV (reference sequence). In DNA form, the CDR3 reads TGTGCCAGCAGTTTATCTAGCGGAGCTAACTACGAGCAGTACTTC. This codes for CASSLSSGANYEQYF.

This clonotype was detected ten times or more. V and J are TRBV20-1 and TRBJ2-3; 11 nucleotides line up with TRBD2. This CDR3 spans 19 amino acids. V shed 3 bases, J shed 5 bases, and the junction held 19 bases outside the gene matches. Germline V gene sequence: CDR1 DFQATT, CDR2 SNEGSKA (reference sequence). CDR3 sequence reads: CSARIPTWLAGGRGDTQYF. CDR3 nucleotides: TGCAGTGCTAGGATCCCCACCTGGCTAGCGGGGGGCCGTGGAGATACGCAGTATTTT.

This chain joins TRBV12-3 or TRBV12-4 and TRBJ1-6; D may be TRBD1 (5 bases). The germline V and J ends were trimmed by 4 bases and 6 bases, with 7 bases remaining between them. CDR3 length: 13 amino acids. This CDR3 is CASSSTVNSPLHF. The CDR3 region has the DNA TGTGCCAGCAGTTCGACAGTTAATTCACCCCTCCACTTT.

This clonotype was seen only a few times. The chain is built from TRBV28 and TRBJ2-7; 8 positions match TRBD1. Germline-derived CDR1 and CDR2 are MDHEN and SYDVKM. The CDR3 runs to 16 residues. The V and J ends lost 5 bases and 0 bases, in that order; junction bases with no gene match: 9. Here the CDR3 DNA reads TGTGCCAGCAGTGACGGACAGGGTTTCTACTCCTACGAGCAGTACTTC. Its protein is CASSDGQGFYSYEQYF.

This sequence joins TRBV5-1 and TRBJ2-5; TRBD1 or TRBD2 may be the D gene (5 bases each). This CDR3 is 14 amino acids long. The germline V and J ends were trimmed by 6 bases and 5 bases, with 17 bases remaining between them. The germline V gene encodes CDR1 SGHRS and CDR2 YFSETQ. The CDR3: CASKGEGRWETQYF. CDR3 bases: TGCGCCAGCAAAGGAGAGGGGCGATGGGAGACCCAGTACTTC.

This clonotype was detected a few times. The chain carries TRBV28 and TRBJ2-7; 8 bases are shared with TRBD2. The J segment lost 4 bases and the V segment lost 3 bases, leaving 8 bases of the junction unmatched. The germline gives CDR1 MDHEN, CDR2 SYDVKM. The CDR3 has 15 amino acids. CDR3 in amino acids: CASSLGLGWAYEQYF. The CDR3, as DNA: TGTGCCAGCAGTTTGGGACTAGGGTGGGCATACGAGCAGTACTTC.

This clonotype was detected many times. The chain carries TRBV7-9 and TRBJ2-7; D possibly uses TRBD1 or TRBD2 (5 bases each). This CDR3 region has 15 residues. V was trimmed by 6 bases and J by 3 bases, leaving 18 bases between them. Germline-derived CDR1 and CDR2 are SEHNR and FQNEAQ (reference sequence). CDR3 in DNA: TGTGCCAGCAGTCAACAGGACGGGGAAAGCTACGAGCAGTACTTC. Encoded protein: CASSQQDGESYEQYF. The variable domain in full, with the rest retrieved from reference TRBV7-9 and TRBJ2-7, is DTGVSQNPRHKITKRGQNVTFRCDPISEHNRLYWYRQTLGQGPEFLTYFQNEAQLEKSRLLSDRFSAERPKGSFSTLEIQRTEQGDSAMYLCASSQQDGESYEQYFGPGTRLTVT.

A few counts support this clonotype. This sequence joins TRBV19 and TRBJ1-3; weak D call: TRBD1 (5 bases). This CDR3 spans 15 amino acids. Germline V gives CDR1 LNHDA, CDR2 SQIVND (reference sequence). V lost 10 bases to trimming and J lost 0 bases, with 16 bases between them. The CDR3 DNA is TGTGCCACCTCCGGGGCAGTCAGCTCTGGAAACACCATATATTTT. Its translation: CATSGAVSSGNTIYF.

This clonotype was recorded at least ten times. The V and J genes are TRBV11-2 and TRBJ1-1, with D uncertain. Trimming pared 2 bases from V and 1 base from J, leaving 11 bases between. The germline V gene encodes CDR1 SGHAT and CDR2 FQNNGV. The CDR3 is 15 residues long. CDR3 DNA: TGTGCCAGCAGCTTATCCGCCGCCGGGAACACTGAAGCTTTCTTT. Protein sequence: CASSLSAAGNTEAFF.

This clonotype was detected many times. This chain's CDR3 is CASSLGGFMNTEAFF. The CDR3 DNA reads as TGTGCCAGCAGCTTAGGGGGATTCATGAACACTGAAGCTTTCTTT. The V and J genes are TRBV7-6 and TRBJ1-1; D is unclear. Trimming shortened V by 1 base and J by 0 bases, and 9 bases separated the two germline ends. The CDR3 loop spans 15 amino acids. The germline CDR1 and CDR2 sequences are SGHVS and FNYEAQ.

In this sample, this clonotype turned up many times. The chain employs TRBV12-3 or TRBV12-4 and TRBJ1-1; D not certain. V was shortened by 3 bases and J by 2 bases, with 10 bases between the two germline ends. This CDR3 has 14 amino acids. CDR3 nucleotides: TGTGCCAGCAGTTTCCCCAGGATTAACACTGAAGCTTTCTTT. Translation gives CASSFPRINTEAFF.

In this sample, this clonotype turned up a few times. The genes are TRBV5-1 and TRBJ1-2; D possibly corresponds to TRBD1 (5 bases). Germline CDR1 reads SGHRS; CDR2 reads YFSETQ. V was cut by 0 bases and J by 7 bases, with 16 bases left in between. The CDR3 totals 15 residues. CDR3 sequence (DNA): TGCGCCAGCAGCTTGGCAGAGCCCAGGGCCGCTGGCTACACCTTC. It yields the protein CASSLAEPRAAGYTF.